The clone carrying this T cell receptor beta chain occurred many times. Antigen: not known. This record belongs to a study of neurological immune-mediated disorders. Study-wide points: CDR3 amino acid sequences of expanded clones were not shared across subjects, a result suggesting private repertoires in all groups.

The cDNA came from 5'RACE with 10-nucleotide random UMIs. A single run covered 15-18 subjects with over 180 million TCR-beta sequences. TCRdb reanalysed the 5' RACE reads using MiXCR and keeps one entry per CDR3 protein. The sample holds tens of thousands of distinct CDR3 sequences; 13% are singletons and the top ten take approximately 5%. Germline V gene lookup returns CDR1 SGHRS and CDR2 YFSETQ. The CDR3 is 15 residues long. V was pared by 4 bases and J by 0 bases, with 5 bases of the junction left unmatched. Noted time point: longitudinal time-point 2. The unsorted libraries were generated from a total of 2 million PBMCs, which had been stored in RNAlater at -80 C.

The sequencing input was PBMCs. The clonotype was recovered from a female donor with HTLV-1-associated myelopathy (HAM/TSP). The chain has TRBV5-1 and TRBJ2-3; 7 nucleotides match TRBD2. This chain's CDR3 is CASSTPSGSTDTQYF. As DNA, the CDR3 is TGCGCCAGCAGCACCCCTAGCGGAAGCACAGATACGCAGTATTTT.